The T cell receptor beta chain described here comes from a study of CD8+CD57+ T cells in acquired aplastic anemia. A remark on this clonotype: Its antigen is unknown.

Both TCR beta VDJ combination and CDR3 sequence profiling were carried out. Genomic DNA was the template for this profiling. TCRdb fed the reads into MiXCR, producing one record per CDR3 protein. The sample holds about 160,000 distinct CDR3 sequences, 71% seen once. In patients chosen for sequencing, flow cytometry had shown CD8+CD57+ cell expansion. The diagnosis in all patients was severe acquired aplastic anemia. Notes on the study in general: CD8+ Simpson's diversity did not differ significantly between patients and controls. Patients and controls shared fewer than 30 CD8+ CDR3 sequences.

The source is a human donor with aplastic anemia. Input material: sorted CD4+, CD8+, or CD8+CD57+ T cells (not recorded which) from PBMCs.

The CDR3 sequence: CASRKSTGANVLTF. As DNA, the CDR3 is TGTGCCAGCAGGAAATCGACTGGGGCCAACGTCCTGACTTTC. V is TRBV7-6 and J is TRBJ2-6; D is undetermined. Trimming shortened V by 6 bases and J by 2 bases, and 8 bases separated the two germline ends. CDR3 length equals 14 residues. Germline lookup yields CDR1 SGHVS and CDR2 FNYEAQ. The whole variable domain, filled in from reference TRBV7-6 and TRBJ2-6, reads GAGVSQSPRYKVTKRGQDVALRCDPISGHVSLYWYRQALGQGPEFLTYFNYEAQQDKSGLPNDRFSAERPEGSISTLTIQRTEQRDSAMYRCASRKSTGANVLTFGAGSRLTVL.